The next 30 T cell receptor beta chains were all read from a single sample in a study of OX40 agonist ivuxolimab in advanced cancers. Repertoires were generated with immunoSEQ multiplex PCR, while TCRdb's copy carries only in-frame clones and drops some. This table has approximately 91,000 clones, more than 75% appearing once. The sequences come from CD4+ or CD8+ T cells sorted from blood, collected in a trial of the OX40 agonist ivuxolimab. These TCRs come from an adult with an advanced solid tumor such as melanoma, head and neck, liver or kidney cancer.

This rearrangement joins TRBV12-5 to TRBJ2-7; no firm D call. Germline lookup yields CDR1 LGHNT and CDR2 FRNRAP. Trimming pared 2 bases from V and 3 bases from J, leaving 5 bases between. The CDR3 has 12 residues. CDR3 nucleotide sequence: TGTGCTAGTGGTTTGTCCGACTACGAGCAGTACTTC. Translating it yields CASGLSDYEQYF. Full variable domain (remainder filled in from reference TRBV12-5 and TRBJ2-7): DARVTQTPRHKVTEMGQEVTMRCQPILGHNTVFWYRQTMMQGLELLAYFRNRAPLDDSGMPKDRFSAEMPDATLATLKIQPSEPRDSAVYFCASGLSDYEQYFGPGTRLTVT.

The chain combines TRBV7-9 with TRBJ1-1, with D maybe TRBD1 (5 bases). Germline CDR1 reads SEHNR; CDR2 reads FQNEAQ (reference sequence). This CDR3 spans 13 amino acids. The V and J ends lost 2 bases and 9 bases respectively, with 13 bases between them. The CDR3 sequence: CASSLKETGKAFF. The CDR3 nucleotides are TGTGCCAGCAGCTTAAAGGAAACAGGTAAAGCTTTCTTT.

The gene calls are TRBV6-1 and TRBJ1-5; D may be TRBD1 (5 bases). Between the trimmed V and J ends, which lost 3 bases and 6 bases, there was a span of 12 bases. The CDR3 runs 14 residues. Germline assignment: CDR1 MNHNS and CDR2 SASEGT. CDR3 nucleotide sequence: TGTGCCAGCAGTGAGTGGGGGACGTTTCAGCCCCAGCATTTT. Protein product: CASSEWGTFQPQHF.

On this clone itself: One end of the junction does not line up with germline, which may come from a read error. The chain carries TRBV5-5 and TRBJ2-7, with D tentatively TRBD2 (5 bases). The CDR3 has 13 amino acids. The germline CDR1 and CDR2 sequences are SGHKS and YYEKEE (reference sequence). CDR3 sequence (DNA): TGTGCCAGCAGTCTTCGGGGATCCTCCGAGCAGTACTTC. It yields the protein CASSLRGSSEQYF.

V gene TRBV2 combines with J gene TRBJ2-7; D may be TRBD2 (5 bases). With 3 bases removed from V and 0 bases from J, the gap between germline ends came to 12 bases. Germline CDR1 SNHLY, CDR2 FYNNEI. CDR3 size: 15 residues. CDR3 sequence: CASSDVTGSSYEQYF. The CDR3 region has the DNA TGTGCCAGCAGTGATGTAACGGGGAGCTCCTACGAGCAGTACTTC.

This clone was counted once. This chain uses TRBV27 with TRBJ2-5; weak D call: TRBD1 (6 bases). Germline V gene lookup returns CDR1 MNHEY and CDR2 SMNVEV (reference sequence). The CDR3 contains 14 residues. V shed 4 bases and J shed 5 bases, with 14 bases lying between them. The CDR3 here is CASSYLRGTETQYF. The CDR3 DNA sequence: TGTGCCAGCAGTTACCTTAGGGGGACCGAGACCCAGTACTTC.

The gene calls are TRBV10-3 and TRBJ2-7; D gene ambiguous. Germline V gene data show CDR1 as ENHRY and CDR2 as SYGVKD. The length of the CDR3 is 17 residues. The ends were cut back, 0 bases at V and 6 bases at J, with 21 bases in the middle. CDR3 protein: CAISESKRVGRSGEQYF. The CDR3 region has the DNA TGTGCCATCAGTGAGTCGAAAAGGGTGGGAAGGTCAGGCGAGCAGTACTTC.

This chain connects TRBV6-1 to TRBJ2-2, with D unclear. Germline CDR1 MNHNS, CDR2 SASEGT. V was cut by 7 bases and J by 6 bases, with 9 bases left in between. The length of the CDR3 is 12 residues. DNA of the CDR3: TGTGCCAGCAAGTGGACCGCCGGGGAGCTGTTTTTT. It specifies CASKWTAGELFF.

V gene TRBV5-1 combines with J gene TRBJ1-2; TRBD1 agrees at 10 bases. The V gene end was trimmed by 4 bases and the J gene end by 4 bases; junction bases not matched to a gene: 10. The CDR3 sequence is 16 residues long. The germline V gene has CDR1 SGHRS and CDR2 YFSETQ. The CDR3 DNA reads TGCGCCAGCAGCCCGTCCGGGACAGGGGATGGCTATGGCTACACCTTC. It is translated as CASSPSGTGDGYGYTF.

The J gene is TRBJ1-1, the V gene TRBV2; 9 bases align to TRBD1. Germline assignment: CDR1 SNHLY and CDR2 FYNNEI. CDR3 length: 14 residues. Trimming took 6 bases from V and 5 from J; bases not matched to a gene: 7. The CDR3 DNA reads TGTGCCAGCAGGTTGACAGGGGGAGGGACTGAAGCTTTCTTT. As protein: CASRLTGGGTEAFF.

This clone was counted once. V is TRBV27 and J is TRBJ1-4; 7 bases match TRBD1. The CDR3 runs to 18 residues. J was trimmed by 0 bases and V by 5 bases; bases with no gene match: 12. Germline V gives CDR1 MNHEY, CDR2 SMNVEV (reference sequence). The CDR3 DNA follows: TGTGCCAGCAGTCGCCTCGGGCAGGGGGATACAACTAATGAAAAACTGTTTTTT. This translates into CASSRLGQGDTTNEKLFF.

The chain recombines TRBV20-1 with TRBJ1-3, with D uncertain. Germline CDR1 and CDR2: DFQATT and SNEGSKA (reference sequence). This CDR3 contains 11 residues. V lost 7 bases to trimming and J lost 4 bases, with 8 bases between them. CDR3 DNA sequence: TGCAGTGTTTTCAGGGGAAACACCATATATTTT. Residues: CSVFRGNTIYF.

This sequence joins TRBV27 and TRBJ2-5, with 13 bases identical to TRBD2. This CDR3 has 16 residues. The ends lost 6 bases at V and 6 bases at J; junction bases unmatched: 10. Germline V gene sequence: CDR1 MNHEY, CDR2 SMNVEV (reference sequence). CDR3 loop: CASSQPGTSGAKTQYF. CDR3 coding DNA: TGTGCCAGCAGCCAACCCGGGACTAGCGGGGCTAAGACCCAGTACTTC.

This clone was counted once. This chain joins TRBV7-2 and TRBJ1-2, with D uncertain. The CDR3 length is 13 residues. Germline V gene sequence: CDR1 SGHTA, CDR2 FQGNSA. V lost 2 bases and J 4 bases, leaving 8 bases between the germline ends. The CDR3 here is CASSLMGFYGYTF. CDR3 in DNA: TGTGCCAGCAGCTTAATGGGGTTCTATGGCTACACCTTC.

In this sample, this clone turned up once. The chain employs TRBV5-1 and TRBJ1-1, with D uncertain. Trimming shortened V by 5 bases and J by 0 bases, and 11 bases separated the two germline ends. Germline V lookup: CDR1 SGHRS, CDR2 YFSETQ. The CDR3 loop spans 14 amino acids. The CDR3 nucleotides read TGCGCCAGCAGTTACTCGACTGTGAACACTGAAGCTTTCTTT. This sequence encodes CASSYSTVNTEAFF.

The chain employs TRBV9 and TRBJ2-5; D ambiguous. Trimming took off 3 bases at V and 3 bases at J, with 3 bases between the two ends. The CDR3 is 11 residues long. Germline V gene data show CDR1 as SGDLS and CDR2 as YYNGEE. The CDR3 DNA follows: TGTGCCAGCAGCGACAAAGAGACCCAGTACTTC. Protein product: CASSDKETQYF. Full variable domain (missing parts from reference TRBV9 and TRBJ2-5): DSGVTQTPKHLITATGQRVTLRCSPRSGDLSVYWYQQSLDQGLQFLIQYYNGEERAKGNILERFSAQQFPDLHSELNLSSLELGDSALYFCASSDKETQYFGPGTRLLVL.

The sample holds one count of this clone. The rearrangement uses TRBV11-2 and TRBJ2-7; D possibly corresponds to TRBD1 (5 bases). Germline V gene lookup returns CDR1 SGHAT and CDR2 FQNNGV. Trimming pared 5 bases from V and 2 bases from J, leaving 7 bases between. This CDR3 spans 12 amino acids. The CDR3 is CASSLGAYEQYF. Written as DNA, the CDR3 is TGTGCCAGCAGCCTAGGGGCCTACGAGCAGTACTTC.

The table lists this clone with a count of one. The chain joins TRBV19 to TRBJ2-4; 8 nucleotides line up with TRBD2. Germline V CDR1 and CDR2: LNHDA, SQIVND (reference sequence). This CDR3 contains 15 residues. The trim removed 7 bases at V and 3 bases at J, leaving 8 bases unmatched. The CDR3 sequence is CASISGGAGKNIQYF. The CDR3 DNA follows: TGTGCCAGTATCAGCGGGGGCGCGGGCAAAAACATTCAGTACTTC.

The genes are TRBV12-5 and TRBJ2-2; D is unresolved. The CDR3 has 16 residues. V was shortened by 6 bases and J by 0 bases, with 14 bases between the two germline ends. Looked up from germline, CDR1 is LGHNT and CDR2 is FRNRAP. The CDR3: CASGSGQTANTGELFF. The CDR3 DNA reads as TGTGCTAGTGGCTCCGGGCAGACCGCGAACACCGGGGAGCTGTTTTTT.

The chain is built from TRBV27 and TRBJ2-4, with D maybe TRBD1 (5 bases). This CDR3 region has 13 residues. Trimming took off 10 bases at V and 0 bases at J, with 10 bases between the two ends. Germline-derived CDR1 and CDR2 are MNHEY and SMNVEV (reference sequence). The CDR3 protein is CATKGIAKNIQYF. The CDR3 nucleotides are TGTGCCACAAAGGGGATAGCCAAAAACATTCAGTACTTC.

This CDR3 is CASRSTGGKSPEQYF. The DNA for the CDR3 is TGTGCCAGCAGATCGACAGGGGGCAAGTCCCCCGAGCAGTACTTC. This chain connects TRBV28 to TRBJ2-7, with TRBD1 matching 10 bases. Germline values: CDR1 MDHEN, CDR2 SYDVKM. Losses at the gene ends were 6 bases for V and 6 bases for J; bases not matched to a gene: 11. This CDR3 region has 15 residues.

The chain carries TRBV12-5 and TRBJ1-1; tentatively, D is TRBD1 (6 bases). Germline values: CDR1 LGHNT, CDR2 FRNRAP. The germline V and J ends were trimmed by 6 bases and 0 bases, with 23 bases remaining between them. CDR3 length: 18 residues. The CDR3 coding sequence is TGTGCTAGTGGCTCTAAAACCAGGGGCTCGGGGGTGAACACTGAAGCTTTCTTT. Encoded protein: CASGSKTRGSGVNTEAFF.

This clone was seen more than once but under ten times. The gene calls are TRBV19 and TRBJ2-2; TRBD1 might be the D (6 bases). Per the germline V gene, CDR1 is LNHDA and CDR2 is SQIVND (reference sequence). The V end was cut by 7 bases, the J end by 6 bases, with 15 bases between. The CDR3 covers 14 residues. This chain's CDR3 is CASKEQGWAGELFF. Here the CDR3 DNA reads TGTGCCAGTAAGGAACAGGGTTGGGCCGGGGAGCTGTTTTTT.

This clone was picked up a small number of times. The chain carries TRBV29-1 and TRBJ1-5; possibly TRBD1 for D (6 bases). The V and J ends lost 4 bases and 3 bases respectively, with 10 bases between them. Looked up from germline, CDR1 is SQVTM and CDR2 is ANQGSEA. The CDR3 runs to 13 residues. CDR3 coding DNA: TGCAGCGTTGGGGGGGGCTACAATCAGCCCCAGCATTTT. Translating it yields CSVGGGYNQPQHF.

This clone was counted between two and nine times. The chain carries TRBV4-2 and TRBJ2-4, with 12 bases lining up with TRBD2. Germline trimming cut 1 base from V and 5 bases from J; bases unmatched to any gene: 12. The CDR3 has 19 amino acids. The germline V gene encodes CDR1 LGHNA and CDR2 YNFKEQ. CDR3 region: CASSQVGASGGAVENIQYF. In DNA, the CDR3 is TGTGCCAGCAGCCAAGTTGGCGCTAGCGGGGGGGCGGTCGAAAACATTCAGTACTTC.

The chain has TRBV27 and TRBJ2-3; tentatively, D is TRBD2 (7 bases). Looked up from germline, CDR1 is MNHEY and CDR2 is SMNVEV (reference sequence). This CDR3 is built from 13 residues. Between the trimmed V and J ends, which lost 3 bases and 6 bases, there was a span of 10 bases. The CDR3 loop reads CASSLGGLDTQYF. For the CDR3, the DNA is TGTGCCAGCAGTTTGGGGGGGCTGGATACGCAGTATTTT.

The chain uses TRBV30 and TRBJ2-5, with D possibly matching TRBD2 (6 bases). Germline values: CDR1 GTSNPN, CDR2 SVGIG (reference sequence). This CDR3 has 12 amino acids. The V gene lost 5 bases and the J gene lost 2 bases, with 9 bases spanning the gap. DNA for the CDR3: TGTGCCTGGGAACGGGGGCAAGAGACCCAGTACTTC. As protein: CAWERGQETQYF.

The chain couples TRBV2 to TRBJ1-6; TRBD1 might be the D (5 bases). The CDR3 covers 13 residues. V was pared by 8 bases and J by 5 bases, with 10 bases between. Germline assignment: CDR1 SNHLY and CDR2 FYNNEI. CDR3 loop: CASVTEDNSPLHF. The CDR3 region has the DNA TGTGCCAGCGTGACAGAAGATAATTCACCCCTCCACTTT.

This clone was counted once. Other DNA sequences in the sample encode the same CDR3. The chain couples TRBV18 to TRBJ2-5; no clear D gene. Trimming took 3 bases from V and 3 from J, leaving 2 bases between them. CDR3 length equals 11 residues. Germline V gene sequence: CDR1 KGHSH, CDR2 LQKENI. The CDR3 region has the DNA TGTGCCAGCTCACCGGAAGAGACCCAGTACTTC. Protein product: CASSPEETQYF.

The chain is built from TRBV7-2 and TRBJ2-2; a weak D match, TRBD1 (6 bases). Trimming pared 5 bases from V and 3 bases from J, leaving 10 bases between. This CDR3 region has 14 residues. Germline V gene data show CDR1 as SGHTA and CDR2 as FQGNSA. The CDR3 is CASSPDSYTGELFF. The CDR3 bases are TGTGCCAGCAGCCCGGACAGTTACACCGGGGAGCTGTTTTTT.